These T cell receptor beta chains were read from a single sample in a study of blood T cells in healthy people across ages. One entry per CDR3 protein results from TCRdb running MiXCR on the 5' RACE reads. This table has around 1,100,000 distinct CDR3 sequences, roughly two fifths appearing once. Specimen: blood. These receptors all stem from a man between 18 and 29 years old in good health. Each CDR3 is given with its conserved first and last residue. A D gene is named only where the DNA matches it firmly. Only some rows state a clone size, as once, few, many or a class for expanded clones.

d_gene	abundance	v_gene	j_gene	CDR3aa	CDR3nt
TRBD1	few	TRBV12-3/TRBV12-4	TRBJ1-5	CASRIGSQGNQPQHF	TGTGCCAGCAGAATTGGATCACAGGGGAATCAGCCCCAGCATTTT
TRBD1	.	TRBV28	TRBJ1-4	CASSPDRVWDEKLFF	TGTGCCAGCAGTCCGGACAGGGTCTGGGATGAAAAACTGTTTTTT
.	.	TRBV4-1	TRBJ2-7	CASSQNDSRIGDYEQYF	TGCGCCAGCAGCCAAAACGACAGTCGAATAGGGGATTACGAGCAGTACTTC
.	many	TRBV12-3/TRBV12-4	TRBJ2-7	CASSFGRSYEQYF	TGTGCCAGCAGTTTCGGACGGTCCTACGAGCAGTACTTC
.	many	TRBV20-1	TRBJ1-2	CSAAGQYNGYTF	TGCAGTGCTGCAGGACAATATAATGGCTACACCTTC
.	.	TRBV7-2	TRBJ2-3	CASSLDVQLVTDTQYF	TGTGCCAGCAGCTTAGACGTCCAGCTAGTCACAGATACGCAGTATTTT
TRBD1	.	TRBV2	TRBJ2-3	CASPGDRDAGDTQYF	TGTGCCAGCCCCGGGGACAGGGATGCCGGAGATACGCAGTATTTT
TRBD2	few	TRBV20-1	TRBJ2-5	CSATPTSGGNQETQYF	TGCAGTGCAACCCCAACTAGCGGGGGGAACCAAGAGACCCAGTACTTC
TRBD1	few	TRBV25-1	TRBJ1-1	CASVGQGDTEAFF	TGTGCCAGCGTGGGACAGGGGGACACTGAAGCTTTCTTT
.	few	TRBV29-1	TRBJ2-1	CSVEDLQGRYNEQFF	TGCAGCGTTGAAGATCTTCAGGGACGCTACAATGAGCAGTTCTTC
.	few	TRBV6-5	TRBJ1-4	CASSYRTEGANEKLFF	TGTGCCAGCAGTTACCGCACGGAGGGTGCTAATGAAAAACTGTTTTTT